This T cell receptor beta chain was recorded in a study of T cell changes during pregnancy in multiple sclerosis. The CDR3 sequence is 12 residues long. V lost 1 base and J lost 6, with 5 bases in between. Per the germline V gene, CDR1 is MDHEN and CDR2 is SYDVKM. Here immunoSEQ multiplex PCR was the method, and the copy in TCRdb shows in-frame clones only, minus some. The profile shows 50,000 to 65,000 clones, 88% of them singletons. The clonotype comes from a female donor with multiple sclerosis, enrolled in a pregnancy study. Sequencing used peripheral blood, obtained in the first trimester of pregnancy. This rearrangement joins TRBV28 to TRBJ2-3; no clear D. The CDR3 spells CASSLSEDTQYF. CDR3 DNA: TGTGCCAGCAGTTTATCGGAGGATACGCAGTATTTT.